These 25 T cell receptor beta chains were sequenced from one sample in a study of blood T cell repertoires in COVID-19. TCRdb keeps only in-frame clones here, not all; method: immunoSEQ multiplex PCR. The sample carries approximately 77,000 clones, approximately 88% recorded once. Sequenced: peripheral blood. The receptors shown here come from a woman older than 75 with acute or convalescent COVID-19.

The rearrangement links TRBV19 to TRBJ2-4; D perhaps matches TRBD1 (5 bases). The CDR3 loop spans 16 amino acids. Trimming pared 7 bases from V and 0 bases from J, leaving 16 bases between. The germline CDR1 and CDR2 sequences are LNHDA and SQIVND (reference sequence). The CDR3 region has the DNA TGTGCCAGTACCAGGGCCGGTGACTTAGCCAAAAACATTCAGTACTTC. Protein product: CASTRAGDLAKNIQYF.

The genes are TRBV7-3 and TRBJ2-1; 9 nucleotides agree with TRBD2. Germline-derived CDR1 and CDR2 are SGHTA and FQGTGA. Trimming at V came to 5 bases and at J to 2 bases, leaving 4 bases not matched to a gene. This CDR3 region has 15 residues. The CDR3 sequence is CASSRAGGAYNEQFF. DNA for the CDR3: TGTGCCAGCAGCCGAGCGGGAGGAGCCTACAATGAGCAGTTCTTC.

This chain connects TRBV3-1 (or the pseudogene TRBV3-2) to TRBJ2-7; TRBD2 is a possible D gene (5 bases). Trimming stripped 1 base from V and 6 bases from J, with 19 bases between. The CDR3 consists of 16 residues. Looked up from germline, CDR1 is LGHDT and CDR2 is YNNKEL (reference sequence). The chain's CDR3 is CASSQGPTRVLGEQYF. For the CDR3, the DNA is TGTGCCAGCAGCCAAGGCCCGACGAGGGTTCTGGGCGAGCAGTACTTC.

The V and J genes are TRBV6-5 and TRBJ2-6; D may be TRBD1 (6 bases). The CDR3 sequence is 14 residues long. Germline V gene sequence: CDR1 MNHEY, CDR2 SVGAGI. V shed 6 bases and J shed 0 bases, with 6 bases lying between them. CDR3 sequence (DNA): TGTGCCAGCAGGGACAGCTCTGGGGCCAACGTCCTGACTTTC. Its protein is CASRDSSGANVLTF.

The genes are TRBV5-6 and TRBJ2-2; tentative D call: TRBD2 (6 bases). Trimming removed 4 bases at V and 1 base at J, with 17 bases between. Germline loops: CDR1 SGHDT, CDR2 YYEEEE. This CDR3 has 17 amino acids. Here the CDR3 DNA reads TGTGCCAGCAGCCCGGAGGGTACTTTTATGAACACCGGGGAGCTGTTTTTT. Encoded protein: CASSPEGTFMNTGELFF.

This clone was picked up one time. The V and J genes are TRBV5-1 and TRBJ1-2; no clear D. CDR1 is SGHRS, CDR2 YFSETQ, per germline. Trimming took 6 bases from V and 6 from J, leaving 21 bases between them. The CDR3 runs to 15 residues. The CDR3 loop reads CASKDQDVRTNGYTF. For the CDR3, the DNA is TGCGCCAGCAAAGATCAGGACGTGCGGACTAATGGCTACACCTTC.

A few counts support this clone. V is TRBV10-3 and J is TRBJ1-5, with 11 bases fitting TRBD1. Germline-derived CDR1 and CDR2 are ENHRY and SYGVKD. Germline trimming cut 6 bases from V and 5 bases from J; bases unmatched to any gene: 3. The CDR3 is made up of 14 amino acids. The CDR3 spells CAISRTGGDQPQHF. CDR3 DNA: TGTGCCATCAGCAGGACAGGGGGCGATCAGCCCCAGCATTTT.

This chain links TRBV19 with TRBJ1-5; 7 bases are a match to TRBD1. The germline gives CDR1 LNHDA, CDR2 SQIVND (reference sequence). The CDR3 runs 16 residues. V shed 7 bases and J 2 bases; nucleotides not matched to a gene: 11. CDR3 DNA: TGTGCCAGTACAGCCGGCCGGACAGGAGGCAATCAGCCCCAGCATTTT. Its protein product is CASTAGRTGGNQPQHF.

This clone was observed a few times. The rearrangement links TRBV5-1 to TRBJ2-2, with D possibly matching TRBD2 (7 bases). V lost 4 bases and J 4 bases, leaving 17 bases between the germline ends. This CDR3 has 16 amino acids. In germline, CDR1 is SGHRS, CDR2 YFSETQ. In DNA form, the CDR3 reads TGCGCCAGCAGCCGTCAGGGGAGGGAGGGCACCGGGGAGCTGTTTTTT. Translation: CASSRQGREGTGELFF.

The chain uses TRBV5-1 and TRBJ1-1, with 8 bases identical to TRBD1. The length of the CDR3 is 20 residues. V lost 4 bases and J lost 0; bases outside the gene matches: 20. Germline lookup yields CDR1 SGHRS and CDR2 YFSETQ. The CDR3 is CASSPSFVGTGGLMNTEAFF. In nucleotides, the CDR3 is TGCGCCAGCAGCCCCAGCTTCGTAGGGACAGGAGGTTTGATGAACACTGAAGCTTTCTTT.

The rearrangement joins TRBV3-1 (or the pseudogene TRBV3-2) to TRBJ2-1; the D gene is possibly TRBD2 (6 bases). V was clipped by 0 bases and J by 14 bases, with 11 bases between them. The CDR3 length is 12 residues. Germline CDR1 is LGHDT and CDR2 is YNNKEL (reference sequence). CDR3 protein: CASSQDATGEFF. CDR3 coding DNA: TGTGCCAGCAGCCAAGATGCAACGGGGGAGTTCTTC.

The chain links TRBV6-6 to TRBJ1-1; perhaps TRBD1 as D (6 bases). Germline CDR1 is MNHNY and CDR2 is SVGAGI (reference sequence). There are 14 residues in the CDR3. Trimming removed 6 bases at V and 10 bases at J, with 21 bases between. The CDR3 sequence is CASSQAGAGGSAFF. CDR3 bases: TGTGCCAGCAGCCAGGCAGGGGCCGGAGGATCAGCTTTCTTT.

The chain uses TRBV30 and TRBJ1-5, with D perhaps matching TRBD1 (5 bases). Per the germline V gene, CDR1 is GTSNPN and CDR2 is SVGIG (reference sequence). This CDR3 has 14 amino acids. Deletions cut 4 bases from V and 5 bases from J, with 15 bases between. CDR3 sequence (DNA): TGTGCCTGGACATCAGGGAAGGGCGATCAGCCCCAGCATTTT. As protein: CAWTSGKGDQPQHF.

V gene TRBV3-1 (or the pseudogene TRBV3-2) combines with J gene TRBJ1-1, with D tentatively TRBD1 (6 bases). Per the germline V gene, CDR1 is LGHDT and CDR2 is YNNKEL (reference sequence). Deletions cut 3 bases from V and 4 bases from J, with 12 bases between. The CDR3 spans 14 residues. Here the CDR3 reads CASSHNRAGTEAFF. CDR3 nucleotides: TGTGCCAGCAGCCATAACAGGGCTGGCACTGAAGCTTTCTTT.

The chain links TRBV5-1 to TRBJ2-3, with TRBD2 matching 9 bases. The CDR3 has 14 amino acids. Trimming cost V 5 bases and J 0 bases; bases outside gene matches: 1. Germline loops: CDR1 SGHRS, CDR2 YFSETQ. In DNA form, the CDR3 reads TGCGCCAGCAGAGCGGGGGGAAGCACAGATACGCAGTATTTT. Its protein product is CASRAGGSTDTQYF. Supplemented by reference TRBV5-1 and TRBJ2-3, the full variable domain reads KAGVTQTPRYLIKTRGQQVTLSCSPISGHRSVSWYQQTPGQGLQFLFEYFSETQRNKGNFPGRFSGRQFSNSRSEMNVSTLELGDSALYLCASRAGGSTDTQYFGPGTRLTVL.

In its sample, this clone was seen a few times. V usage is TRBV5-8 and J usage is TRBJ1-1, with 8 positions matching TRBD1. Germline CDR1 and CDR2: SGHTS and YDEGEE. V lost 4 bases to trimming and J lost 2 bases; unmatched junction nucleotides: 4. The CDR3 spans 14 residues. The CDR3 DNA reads TGTGCCAGCAGCATCAGGGGGCTTAACACTGAAGCTTTCTTT. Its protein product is CASSIRGLNTEAFF.

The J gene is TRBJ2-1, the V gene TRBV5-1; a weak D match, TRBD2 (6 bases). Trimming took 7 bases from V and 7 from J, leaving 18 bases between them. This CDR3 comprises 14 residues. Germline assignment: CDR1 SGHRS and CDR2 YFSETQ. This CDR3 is CASYRDSPRNEQFF. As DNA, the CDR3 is TGCGCCAGCTACCGGGACTCCCCTCGGAATGAGCAGTTCTTC.

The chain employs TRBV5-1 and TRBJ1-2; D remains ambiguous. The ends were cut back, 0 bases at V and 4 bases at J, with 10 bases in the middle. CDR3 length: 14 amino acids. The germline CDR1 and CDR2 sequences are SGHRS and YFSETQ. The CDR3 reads CASSLEAGGYGYTF. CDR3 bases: TGCGCCAGCAGCTTGGAGGCGGGAGGCTATGGCTACACCTTC.

The CDR3 DNA follows: TGTGCCAGCAGTGACAGGGTTTACACTGAAGCTTTCTTT. Encoded protein: CASSDRVYTEAFF. V is TRBV2 and J is TRBJ1-1; possible D gene TRBD1, 5 bases. Trimming shortened V by 3 bases and J by 3 bases, and 8 bases separated the two germline ends. Germline V gene sequence: CDR1 SNHLY, CDR2 FYNNEI. CDR3 length equals 13 residues. Full variable domain (remainder filled in from reference TRBV2 and TRBJ1-1): EPEVTQTPSHQVTQMGQEVILRCVPISNHLYFYWYRQILGQKVEFLVSFYNNEISEKSEIFDDQFSVERPDGSNFTLKIRSTKLEDSAMYFCASSDRVYTEAFFGQGTRLTVV.

The CDR3 DNA reads TGTGCCAGCAGGGGCGGGGGGGCGTACGAGCAGTACTTC. This translates into CASRGGGAYEQYF. This rearrangement joins TRBV6-5 to TRBJ2-7, with 9 bases matching TRBD2. Looked up from germline, CDR1 is MNHEY and CDR2 is SVGAGI. The CDR3 extends over 13 amino acids. The V and J ends lost 6 bases and 4 bases, in that order; junction bases with no gene match: 4.

The chain's CDR3 is CASSLQENTEAFF. DNA of the CDR3: TGTGCCAGCAGCCTCCAGGAGAACACTGAAGCTTTCTTT. The genes are TRBV3-1 (or the pseudogene TRBV3-2) and TRBJ1-1; D is ambiguous. The CDR3 runs 13 residues. Trimming cost V 4 bases and J 1 base, with 7 bases left between them. CDR1 LGHDT and CDR2 YNNKEL come from the germline V gene (reference sequence).

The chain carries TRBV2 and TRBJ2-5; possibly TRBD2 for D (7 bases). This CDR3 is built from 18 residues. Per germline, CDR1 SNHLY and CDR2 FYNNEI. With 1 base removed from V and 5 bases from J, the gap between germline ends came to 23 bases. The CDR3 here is CASSEGLTSDTRGETQYF. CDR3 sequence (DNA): TGTGCCAGCAGTGAAGGGCTCACTAGCGATACGAGGGGGGAGACCCAGTACTTC.

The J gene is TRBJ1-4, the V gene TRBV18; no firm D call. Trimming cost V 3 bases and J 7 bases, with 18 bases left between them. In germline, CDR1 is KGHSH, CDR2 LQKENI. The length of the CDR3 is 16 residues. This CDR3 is CASSPRVAKSGEKLFF. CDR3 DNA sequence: TGTGCCAGCTCACCCCGCGTAGCAAAAAGCGGTGAAAAACTGTTTTTT.

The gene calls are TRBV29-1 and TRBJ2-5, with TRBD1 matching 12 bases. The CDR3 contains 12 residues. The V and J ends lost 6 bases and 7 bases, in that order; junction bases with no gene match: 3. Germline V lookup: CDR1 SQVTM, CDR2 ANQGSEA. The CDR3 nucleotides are TGCAGCGTGGGACAGGGGGCCGGGACCCAGTACTTC. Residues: CSVGQGAGTQYF.

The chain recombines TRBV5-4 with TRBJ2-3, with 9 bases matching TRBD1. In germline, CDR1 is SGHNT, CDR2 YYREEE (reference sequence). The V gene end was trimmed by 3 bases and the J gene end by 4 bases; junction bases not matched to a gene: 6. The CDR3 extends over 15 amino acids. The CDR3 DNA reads TGTGCCAGCAGCTACGGACAGGGGCAGGCAGATACGCAGTATTTT. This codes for CASSYGQGQADTQYF.